The entry below gives a single TCR beta chain sequence along with its context. Its antigen is undetermined. This sample was taken from a study of T-cell reconstitution after alpha-beta-depleted transplantation in children. Study-level points and caveats: Roughly two months post-transplant, alpha-beta T cells reportedly originated from several hundred graft clones that had expanded. For some patients, TCRbeta diversity was high at day 60 because of recipient T cells and thymic progenitors that survived. It was newly produced T cells that mostly accounted for T-cell counts and diversity one year after transplant.

This CDR3 region has 14 residues. The V end was cut by 2 bases, the J end by 5 bases, with 10 bases between. The TCRbeta library incorporated unique molecular identifiers. TCRdb used MiXCR to reprocess the PCR reads, holding one entry per CDR3 protein. Of fewer than 550,000 distinct CDR3 sequences in the sample, approximately 10% are singletons; the top ten hold 14%. The chain links TRBV12-3 or TRBV12-4 to TRBJ1-3, with D hard to call. The sequence was collected from a female patient aged 2-9 years who had a stem cell transplant for aplastic anemia, so the T cells may come from the graft donor. The sample here was PBMCs, mostly from graft donor cells, taken 180 days after TCRalphabeta/CD19-depleted stem cell transplant. The CDR3 DNA reads as TGTGCCAGCAGTTTACACGGCGGGAGAAACACCATATATTTT. Amino acid sequence: CASSLHGGRNTIYF.